This TCR beta chain derives from a study of blood T cell repertoires in COVID-19. Study summary: Sites across the United States, Italy and Spain contributed samples from acute and convalescent COVID-19. T cells, B-cell-depleted T cells, or PBMCs provided the cDNA or gDNA that served as material.

Per the original data handling: Cell counts per sample came from amplifying reference gene primers. TCRdb keeps only in-frame clones here, not all; method: immunoSEQ multiplex PCR. V and J calls and clone size come straight from that table; D and trimming were deduced from the DNA. The sample lists about 400,000 clones, roughly 90% seen once, with about 0.89% in the top ten. Germline CDR1 is LNHDA and CDR2 is SQIVND (reference sequence). The junction had 10 bases not matched to a gene; V was cut back by 4 bases and J by 1 base. The CDR3 spans 17 residues. The rearrangement links TRBV19 to TRBJ1-3; 7 bases agree with TRBD1. This clonotype was sampled from a woman aged 25 to 45 with acute COVID-19. Sequencing was performed on PBMCs or T cells enriched from blood (not recorded which). As DNA, the CDR3 is TGTGCCAGTAGTAGGGGAAAAACAGGGGAGTCTGGAAACACCATATATTTT. Translated, it gives CASSRGKTGESGNTIYF.